This TCR beta chain originates from a study of shared clonotypes between healthy human individuals. The CDR3 sequence is 14 residues long. Germline V gene data show CDR1 as SGHTA and CDR2 as FQGTGA. V gave up 5 bases and J gave up 6 bases; unmatched junction bases: 6. About this clone itself: Antigen specificity is unknown.

Study outcomes and limitations: Rarefaction gave evidence that sorted-subset sequencing remained incomplete despite large depth. Unshared clonotypes carried lower generation probabilities than those common to all four donors.

TCRdb's copy holds only in-frame clones and misses some; the assay was immunoSEQ multiplex PCR. The table shows roughly 1.5 million clones, with around 98% occurring only once. V usage is TRBV7-3 and J usage is TRBJ2-1; 8 bases match TRBD2. Sequenced input: naive CD4+ T cells sorted from blood. Subset specified: CD45RA+ positively selected. The receptor was isolated from a man aged 25 to 45 in good health. CDR3 protein: CASSNSGTPNEQFF. The CDR3 bases are TGTGCCAGCAGCAATAGCGGGACTCCCAATGAGCAGTTCTTC.